These T cell receptor beta chains were read from a single sample in a study of T cells after yellow fever vaccination. TCRdb re-called the 5' RACE reads with MiXCR, one entry per CDR3 protein. The repertoire holds roughly 79,000 distinct CDR3 sequences, with roughly 7% as singletons. The sequences come from CD8+ T cells sorted from PBMCs, collected approximately 11 days after the first yellow fever vaccination. These receptor sequences come from a young man who received the YFV17D yellow fever vaccine. Each CDR3 is given with its conserved first and last residue. The order of the fields is CDR3 protein, V gene, J gene.

CDR3aa: CASSQERGVWDRGLETQYF
v_gene: TRBV4-3
j_gene: TRBJ2-5

CDR3aa: CASSSLPGADTQYF
v_gene: TRBV7-3
j_gene: TRBJ2-3

CDR3aa: CASSSGTASYNEQFF
v_gene: TRBV6-5
j_gene: TRBJ2-1

CDR3aa: CASSQAGIISPLHF
v_gene: TRBV4-1
j_gene: TRBJ1-6

CDR3aa: CASSRTANTGELFF
v_gene: TRBV6-1
j_gene: TRBJ2-2

CDR3aa: CAISGVLTPSEQYF
v_gene: TRBV10-3
j_gene: TRBJ2-7

CDR3aa: CASSYTWSGESTDTQYF
v_gene: TRBV6-5
j_gene: TRBJ2-3

CDR3aa: CASSYLRTGTDEAFF
v_gene: TRBV6-5
j_gene: TRBJ1-1

CDR3aa: CASSDRVNEQFF
v_gene: TRBV6-5
j_gene: TRBJ2-1

CDR3aa: CASSSWTGLINEQFF
v_gene: TRBV5-5
j_gene: TRBJ2-1

CDR3aa: CASSPWTGGEANVLTF
v_gene: TRBV7-2
j_gene: TRBJ2-6

CDR3aa: CASKGGGYTF
v_gene: TRBV19
j_gene: TRBJ1-2

CDR3aa: CAISESSGESPDNTIYF
v_gene: TRBV10-3
j_gene: TRBJ1-3

CDR3aa: CASSHYGGQETQYF
v_gene: TRBV4-2
j_gene: TRBJ2-5

CDR3aa: CASSQDPDYVTYEQYF
v_gene: TRBV4-1
j_gene: TRBJ2-7

CDR3aa: CASSQEAGQGLKEQYF
v_gene: TRBV4-2
j_gene: TRBJ2-7

CDR3aa: CASSFTGEETQYF
v_gene: TRBV12-3/TRBV12-4
j_gene: TRBJ2-5

CDR3aa: CASSPGGRYNEQFF
v_gene: TRBV4-3
j_gene: TRBJ2-1

CDR3aa: CASSGPQADTQYF
v_gene: TRBV5-1
j_gene: TRBJ2-3

CDR3aa: CASSPYSTGNTIYF
v_gene: TRBV18
j_gene: TRBJ1-3

CDR3aa: CASSWTGTENTGELFF
v_gene: TRBV5-1
j_gene: TRBJ2-2

CDR3aa: CASSLGGPGELFF
v_gene: TRBV13
j_gene: TRBJ2-2

CDR3aa: CATSRDKARFNTEAFF
v_gene: TRBV15
j_gene: TRBJ1-1

CDR3aa: CASSLGVRLSGANVLTF
v_gene: TRBV7-9
j_gene: TRBJ2-6

CDR3aa: CSADRTGSWPDTQYF
v_gene: TRBV20-1
j_gene: TRBJ2-3

CDR3aa: CASGFGTGIYEQYF
v_gene: TRBV12-5
j_gene: TRBJ2-7

CDR3aa: CSVEDGHVRQLNEQFF
v_gene: TRBV29-1
j_gene: TRBJ2-1

CDR3aa: CASSPTGAPTDTQYF
v_gene: TRBV18
j_gene: TRBJ2-3

CDR3aa: CASTPRASGGLFF
v_gene: TRBV12-3/TRBV12-4
j_gene: TRBJ2-2

CDR3aa: CASNHRGVGTDTQYF
v_gene: TRBV14
j_gene: TRBJ2-3

CDR3aa: CASSSGPAKYYNSPLHF
v_gene: TRBV7-9
j_gene: TRBJ1-6

CDR3aa: CASSLLAASNQPQHF
v_gene: TRBV28
j_gene: TRBJ1-5

CDR3aa: CASSLAGRKGLNTEAFF
v_gene: TRBV27
j_gene: TRBJ1-1

CDR3aa: CSGSEWRGKGETQYF
v_gene: TRBV20-1
j_gene: TRBJ2-5

CDR3aa: CASSARQGAYTDTQYF
v_gene: TRBV5-1
j_gene: TRBJ2-3

CDR3aa: CATSDEPRTGDTQYF
v_gene: TRBV24-1
j_gene: TRBJ2-3

CDR3aa: CASSQELAGGPTDTQYF
v_gene: TRBV4-3
j_gene: TRBJ2-3

CDR3aa: CASSSRDRDYEQYF
v_gene: TRBV6-2/TRBV6-3
j_gene: TRBJ2-7

CDR3aa: CASSRRRENEKLFF
v_gene: TRBV18
j_gene: TRBJ1-4

CDR3aa: CASSFSPVHGYTF
v_gene: TRBV27
j_gene: TRBJ1-2

CDR3aa: CASSQDPGGDPYGYTF
v_gene: TRBV3-1
j_gene: TRBJ1-2

CDR3aa: CASSYSSTGAYEQYF
v_gene: TRBV6-5
j_gene: TRBJ2-7

CDR3aa: CASSEGGAIYGYTF
v_gene: TRBV6-1
j_gene: TRBJ1-2

CDR3aa: CASSLIEGAGANEQFF
v_gene: TRBV7-3
j_gene: TRBJ2-1

CDR3aa: CASRWGTANSPLHF
v_gene: TRBV6-1
j_gene: TRBJ1-6

CDR3aa: CASNLASGGSTDTQYF
v_gene: TRBV11-2
j_gene: TRBJ2-3

CDR3aa: CASSQGDLGNTIYF
v_gene: TRBV4-3
j_gene: TRBJ1-3

CDR3aa: CATSRLGNQPQHF
v_gene: TRBV15
j_gene: TRBJ1-5

CDR3aa: CSVAGLAATDTQYF
v_gene: TRBV29-1
j_gene: TRBJ2-3

CDR3aa: CASSLLGHNYGYTF
v_gene: TRBV5-6
j_gene: TRBJ1-2

CDR3aa: CASRPPRQGMPQETQYF
v_gene: TRBV12-3/TRBV12-4
j_gene: TRBJ2-5

CDR3aa: CASSYFRGNEQYF
v_gene: TRBV6-2/TRBV6-3
j_gene: TRBJ2-7

CDR3aa: CASSSTRWGLNNSPLHF
v_gene: TRBV6-2/TRBV6-3
j_gene: TRBJ1-6

CDR3aa: CTSSQDRETTGELFF
v_gene: TRBV1
j_gene: TRBJ2-2